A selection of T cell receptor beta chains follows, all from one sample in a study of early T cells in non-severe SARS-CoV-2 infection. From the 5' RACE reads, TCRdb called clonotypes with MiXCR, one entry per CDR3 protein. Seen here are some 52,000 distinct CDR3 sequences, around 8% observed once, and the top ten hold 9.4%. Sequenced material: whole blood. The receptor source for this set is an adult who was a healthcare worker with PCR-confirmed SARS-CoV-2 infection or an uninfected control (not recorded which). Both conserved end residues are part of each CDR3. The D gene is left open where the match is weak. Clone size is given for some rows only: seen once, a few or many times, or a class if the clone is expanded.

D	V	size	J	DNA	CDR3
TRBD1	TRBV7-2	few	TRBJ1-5	TGTGCCAGCAGCTTTGGACAGGGAAGGCCCCAGCATTTT	CASSFGQGRPQHF
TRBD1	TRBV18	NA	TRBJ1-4	TGTGCCAGCTCTCCCGGGACAGCCGAAAAACTGTTTTTT	CASSPGTAEKLFF
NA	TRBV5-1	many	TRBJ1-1	TGCGCCAGCAGCTCAGGGGATATTAGCACTGAAGCTTTCTTT	CASSSGDISTEAFF
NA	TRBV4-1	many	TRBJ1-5	TGCGCCAGCAGCCAAGATTACAGCCTTAGCAATCAGCCCCAGCATTTT	CASSQDYSLSNQPQHF
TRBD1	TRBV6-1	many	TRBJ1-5	TGTGCCAGCAGTGAAGGACAGGGCCTCAATCAGCCCCAGCATTTT	CASSEGQGLNQPQHF
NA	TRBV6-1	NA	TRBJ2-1	TGTGCCAGCAGTGAGTATCACAATGAGCAGTTCTTC	CASSEYHNEQFF
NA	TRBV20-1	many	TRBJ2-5	TGCAGTGCTAGAGTTTTCCGGAGATACCAAGAGACCCAGTACTTC	CSARVFRRYQETQYF
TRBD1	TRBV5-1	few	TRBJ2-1	TGCGCCAGCAGCTCAAGATACAGGGGGGACTACAATGAGCAGTTCTTC	CASSSRYRGDYNEQFF
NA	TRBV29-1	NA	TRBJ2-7	TGCAGCGTTCCGGGACACTCCTACAAGCAGTACTTC	CSVPGHSYKQYF
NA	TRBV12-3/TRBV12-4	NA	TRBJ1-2	TGTGCCAGCAGTTTTTCCAGGAGCACTAACTATGGCTACACCTTC	CASSFSRSTNYGYTF
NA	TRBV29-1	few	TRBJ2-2	TGCAGCGCCCTAGGGGTGGATTCCCCCGTCGGGGAGCTGTTTTTT	CSALGVDSPVGELFF
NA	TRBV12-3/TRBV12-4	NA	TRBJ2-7	TGTGCCAGCAGTCATGGGGTAGCCGCCGAGCAGTACTTC	CASSHGVAAEQYF
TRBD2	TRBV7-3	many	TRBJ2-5	TGTGCCAGCAGCTCGAGCGGGGGGGCTTATGAGACCCAGTACTTC	CASSSSGGAYETQYF
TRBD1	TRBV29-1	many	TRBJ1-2	TGCAGCGGGGTGGGACAGGGTAACTATGGCTACACCTTC	CSGVGQGNYGYTF
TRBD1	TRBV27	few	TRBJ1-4	TGTGCCAGCAGTTTGGACAGGACGAAACTGTTTTTT	CASSLDRTKLFF
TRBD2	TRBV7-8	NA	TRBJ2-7	TGTGCCAGCAGCTTAGAGAGCGGGGGAAGCTACGAGCAGTACTTC	CASSLESGGSYEQYF
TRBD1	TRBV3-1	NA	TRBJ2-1	TGTGCCAGCAGCCTGACAGGGATAGGCTACAATGAGCAGTTCTTC	CASSLTGIGYNEQFF
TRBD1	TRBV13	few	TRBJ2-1	TGTGCCAGCAGCGACAGGGTTACTAAAGCTGAGCAGTTCTTC	CASSDRVTKAEQFF
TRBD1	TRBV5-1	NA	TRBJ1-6	TGCGCCAGCAGGTCTACGGGACAGGGTCCACCCCTCCACTTT	CASRSTGQGPPLHF
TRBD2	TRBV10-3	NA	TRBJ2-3	TGTGCCATCAGTGATCCATGGAGCGGGAGACCAGATACGCAGTATTTT	CAISDPWSGRPDTQYF
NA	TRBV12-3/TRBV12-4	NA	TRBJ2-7	TGTGCCAGCACCCGGGCCCGGGGAACAGACGAGCAGTACTTC	CASTRARGTDEQYF
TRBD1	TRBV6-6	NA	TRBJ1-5	TGTGCCAGCAGTTTGGACAGGCGTCAGCCCCAGCATTTT	CASSLDRRQPQHF
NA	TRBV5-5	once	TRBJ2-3	TGTGCCAGCAGCTTGGCCGCGGACAGCCCAGATACGCAGTATTTT	CASSLAADSPDTQYF
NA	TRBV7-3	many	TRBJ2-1	TGTGCCAGCAGCAAAACAGGGTCGGCGGGTGAGCAGTTCTTC	CASSKTGSAGEQFF
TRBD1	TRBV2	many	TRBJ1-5	TGTGCCAGCAGTTCACGACAGGGGGCAGGATATCAGCCCCAGCATTTT	CASSSRQGAGYQPQHF
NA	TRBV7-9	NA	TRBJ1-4	TGTGCCAGCAGTCTACAATTACAGGGCTCTAATGAAAAACTGTTTTTT	CASSLQLQGSNEKLFF
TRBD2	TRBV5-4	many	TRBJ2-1	TGTGCCAGCAGCTTCTTTGCGGGAGTGAAAAATGAGCAGTTCTTC	CASSFFAGVKNEQFF
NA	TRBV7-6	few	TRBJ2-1	TGTGCCAGCAGCCCCCAGAGACGGGGGGCTATTAGCTCCTACAATGAGCAGTTCTTC	CASSPQRRGAISSYNEQFF
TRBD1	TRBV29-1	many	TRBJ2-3	TGCAGCGTTGATCGTCAGGGGGCGGATACGCAGTATTTT	CSVDRQGADTQYF
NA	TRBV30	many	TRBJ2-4	TGTGCCTGGAGTAAAGGTGGTAGCGAAAACATTCAGTACTTC	CAWSKGGSENIQYF
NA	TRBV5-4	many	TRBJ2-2	TGTGCCAGCAGCCCTGGGGCCGGTCCCGGGGAGCTGTTTTTT	CASSPGAGPGELFF
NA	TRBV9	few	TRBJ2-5	TGTGCCAGCAGCGTAGCGCCGGGACACAGGGAGACCCAGTACTTC	CASSVAPGHRETQYF
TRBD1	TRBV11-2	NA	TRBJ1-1	TGTGCCAGCAGCTGGCGGGACAGCTTCATGAACACTGAAGCTTTCTTT	CASSWRDSFMNTEAFF
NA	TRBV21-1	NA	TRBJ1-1	TGTGCCAGCATCGACAGGGGGCTCCCCCGAAGTACTGAAGCTTTCTTT	CASIDRGLPRSTEAFF
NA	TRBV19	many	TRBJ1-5	TGTGCCAGTAGTATAGACGGGACACTAAATCAGCCCCAGCATTTT	CASSIDGTLNQPQHF
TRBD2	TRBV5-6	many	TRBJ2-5	TGTGCCAGCAGCTTTAGCGGGAGGAGAGAGACCCAGTACTTC	CASSFSGRRETQYF
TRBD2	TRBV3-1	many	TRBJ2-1	TGTGCCAGCAGCCCAGGGACTAGCGGGAGCGTTGCGCAGTTCTTC	CASSPGTSGSVAQFF